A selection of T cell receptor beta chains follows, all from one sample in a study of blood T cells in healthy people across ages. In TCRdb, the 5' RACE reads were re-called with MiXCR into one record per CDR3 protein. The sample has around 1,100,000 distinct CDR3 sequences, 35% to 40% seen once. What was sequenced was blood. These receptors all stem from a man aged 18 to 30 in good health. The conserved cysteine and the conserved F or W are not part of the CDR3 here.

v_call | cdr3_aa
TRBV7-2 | ASSPGTAHINYGYT
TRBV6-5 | ASSYGTTQY
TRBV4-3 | ASSQDVGPGEKLF
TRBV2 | ASRLTREDQY
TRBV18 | ASSQTAEYNEQF
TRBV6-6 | ASGGGLYNEQF
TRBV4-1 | ASSQEWYRGDGQF
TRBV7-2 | ASRDGNYGYT
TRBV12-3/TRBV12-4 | ASSLEIDTQY
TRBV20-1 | SAGDPRGNEQF
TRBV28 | ASSLGAHRVGELF
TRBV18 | ASSPLGQGVQY
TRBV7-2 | ASSLGLAGNEQF
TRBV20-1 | SAGARRSSYNEQF
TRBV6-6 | ASSYSVLAGAETQY
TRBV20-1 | SARGGQGARAF
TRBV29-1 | SVERSTGPGELF
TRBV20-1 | SARDRASVSTRELF
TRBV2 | ASNQDRGNYGYT
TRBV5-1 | ASSSSAYGFT
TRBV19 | ASQQTSTDTQY
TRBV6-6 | ASSYSWGGDQPQH
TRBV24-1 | ATSDRGLAGGRSYNEQF
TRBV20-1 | SARTAAYEQY
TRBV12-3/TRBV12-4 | ASSLSGRGPNYGYT
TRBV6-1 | ASIKTRMNTEAF
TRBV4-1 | ASSQTGTREKGYT
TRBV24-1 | AIGQGGNEQF
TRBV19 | ASKGGDGGGTEAF
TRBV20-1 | SARQGVMFGEQF
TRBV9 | ASSEPSDTDTQY
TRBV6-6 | ASSHNAQGADGYT
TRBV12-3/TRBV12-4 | ASSSPDRVGNTIY
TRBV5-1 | ASSLATSRYNEQF
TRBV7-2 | ASSLASGGNYGYT
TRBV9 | ASSVLGAGDYGYT
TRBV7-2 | ASSTTYSGNEQF
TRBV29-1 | SVAPGGETQY
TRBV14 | ASSPLSGEGYT
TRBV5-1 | ASRIGDRETGELF
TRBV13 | ASSPGGQGLKNEQY
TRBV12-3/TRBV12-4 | ASSLARQGTMNTEAF
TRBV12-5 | ASALTANTGELF
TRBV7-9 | ASSLRPQTGTEAF
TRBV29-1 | SVETRDEQF
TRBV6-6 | ASSPGAVKNIQY
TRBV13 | ASSHRVTLGNEQY
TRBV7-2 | ASSWTAGTQY
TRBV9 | ASSVEWDLNYGYT
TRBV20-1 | SATRILGTEAF
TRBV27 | ASSLSKITEAF
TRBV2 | ASRIGVQPQH
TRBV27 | ASSPGGIYNEQF
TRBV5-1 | ASSLSGTPNTGELF
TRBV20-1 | SASSGAGDSNQPQH
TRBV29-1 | SVDVQVQETQY
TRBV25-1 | ASSDQQGAVNYGYT
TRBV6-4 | ASSDSGDGGTDTQY